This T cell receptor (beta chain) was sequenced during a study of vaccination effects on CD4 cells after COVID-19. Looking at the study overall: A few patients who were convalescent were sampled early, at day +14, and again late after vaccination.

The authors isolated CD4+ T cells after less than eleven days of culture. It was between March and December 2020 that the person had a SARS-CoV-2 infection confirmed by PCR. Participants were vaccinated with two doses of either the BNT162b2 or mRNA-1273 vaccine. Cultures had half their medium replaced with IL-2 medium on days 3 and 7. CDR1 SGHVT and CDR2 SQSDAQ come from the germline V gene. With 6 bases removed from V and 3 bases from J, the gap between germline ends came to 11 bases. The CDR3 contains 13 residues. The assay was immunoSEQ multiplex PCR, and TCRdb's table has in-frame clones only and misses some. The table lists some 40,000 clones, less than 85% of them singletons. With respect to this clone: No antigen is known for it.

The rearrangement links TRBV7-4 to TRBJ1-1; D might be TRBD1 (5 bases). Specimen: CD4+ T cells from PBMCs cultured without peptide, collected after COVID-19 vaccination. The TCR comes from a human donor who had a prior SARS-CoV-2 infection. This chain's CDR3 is CASRKRGDTEAFF. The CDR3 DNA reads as TGTGCCAGCAGGAAACGGGGGGACACTGAAGCTTTCTTT.